This T cell receptor (beta chain) was found in a study of T-cell memory formation after mild COVID-19. Overall study: Across donors, TCR clusters were largely donor specific.

TCRdb called the 5' RACE reads again in MiXCR, with one record for every CDR3 protein. The sample includes 250,000 to 350,000 distinct CDR3 sequences, about a sixth of them seen just once. CDR1 and CDR2 from the germline V gene are PRHDT and FYEKMQ (reference sequence). CDR3 length: 13 residues. Deletions cut 3 bases from V and 3 bases from J, with 7 bases between. Notes on the study in general: Pre-infection memory harbored some responding clones, suggesting cross-reactive memory joined.

This clonotype came up a few times. The antigen remains undetermined. This TCR derives from a man younger than 30 who had mild COVID-19 (a few samples of this study predate the infection). Cell type and time point are not known. Sequenced: PBMCs or a T cell subset sorted from them (not recorded which). V and J are TRBV13 and TRBJ2-3, with no clear D. The CDR3 sequence is CASSFTYTDTQYF. The CDR3 DNA is TGTGCCAGCAGCTTTACCTATACAGATACGCAGTATTTT.